This T cell receptor beta chain was sequenced during a study of blood T cells in healthy people across ages. Points from the study as a whole: With donor CMV status unknown, expanded clonotype changes were possibly confounded. Per million T cells, the diversity of TCR beta decreased roughly linearly as age advanced. Naive CD4+ cell counts and diversity both ran higher in long-lived than in aged donors.

Donors gave 9 to 10 milliliters of peripheral blood apiece. Through a sample-barcoded 5' primer and a J-beta primer mix, a second PCR was run for about 6 to 11 cycles. Each CDR3 protein gets one entry after TCRdb re-called the 5' RACE reads with MiXCR. Altogether fewer than 2 million distinct CDR3 sequences are present, about two fifths being singletons, with the ten largest covering 23%. About this clonotype itself: Its antigen remains unidentified.

Between the trimmed V and J ends, which lost 0 bases and 4 bases, there was a span of 11 bases. The germline V gene encodes CDR1 SNHLY and CDR2 FYNNEI. The CDR3 totals 15 residues. V gene TRBV2 combines with J gene TRBJ2-3; no clear D. The clonotype was recovered from a human donor in good health. The sample taken for sequencing was blood. In DNA form, the CDR3 reads TGTGCCAGCAGTGAAGCTTTCGGCGGAGCAGATACGCAGTATTTT. Protein product: CASSEAFGGADTQYF.